These 13 T cell receptor beta chains originate from one sample sequenced in a study of CD8+CD57+ T cells in acquired aplastic anemia. TCR beta VDJ and CDR3 profiles were obtained from a genomic DNA template. Using its own MiXCR run on the reads, TCRdb lists one record per CDR3 protein. This sample has approximately 200,000 distinct CDR3 sequences; around 63% occur once, and the top ten carry roughly 29%. The sample consisted of sorted CD4+, CD8+, or CD8+CD57+ T cells (not recorded which) from PBMCs. These TCRs come from a human donor in good health.

This clonotype was seen many times. The chain joins TRBV18 to TRBJ2-7; D is ambiguous. V was pared by 0 bases and J by 3 bases, with 6 bases between. This CDR3 has 13 residues. Germline V gene sequence: CDR1 KGHSH, CDR2 LQKENI. This CDR3 reads CASSPPSLYEQYF. CDR3 nucleotides: TGTGCCAGCTCACCACCGAGCCTCTACGAGCAGTACTTC.

The gene calls are TRBV24-1 and TRBJ2-1, with 8 bases lining up with TRBD2. Germline assignment: CDR1 KGHDR and CDR2 SFDVKD. This CDR3 has 15 amino acids. V dropped 9 bases and J dropped 5; count of bases not matched to a gene: 11. DNA for the CDR3: TGTGCCACCTCGGGAGGGGGGGCCCCGAACAATGAGCAGTTCTTC. This gives the protein CATSGGGAPNNEQFF.

The gene calls are TRBV29-1 and TRBJ2-7; D remains ambiguous. The ends were cut back, 8 bases at V and 0 bases at J, with 14 bases in the middle. Germline V gene sequence: CDR1 SQVTM, CDR2 ANQGSEA. The CDR3 is 13 amino acids. The CDR3 protein is CSTLKGLSYEQYF. The CDR3 nucleotides read TGCAGCACATTAAAAGGCCTCTCCTACGAGCAGTACTTC.

The gene calls are TRBV20-1 and TRBJ2-7, with TRBD2 identical over 9 bases. Germline loops: CDR1 DFQATT, CDR2 SNEGSKA (reference sequence). The junction had 6 bases not matched to a gene; V was cut back by 1 base and J by 5 bases. This CDR3 region has 14 residues. CDR3 residues: CSARGLAGRHEQYF. CDR3 nucleotide sequence: TGCAGTGCTAGAGGGCTAGCGGGAAGGCACGAGCAGTACTTC.

V is TRBV10-3 and J is TRBJ2-7, with 11 bases lining up with TRBD2. Germline V gives CDR1 ENHRY, CDR2 SYGVKD. The CDR3 runs to 17 residues. The V gene end was trimmed by 7 bases and the J gene end by 0 bases; junction bases not matched to a gene: 11. The CDR3 spells CAIKRELAGANSYEQYF. The CDR3 nucleotides read TGTGCCATCAAGCGTGAACTAGCGGGAGCAAACTCCTACGAGCAGTACTTC.

The CDR3 protein is CASSEAGGSLAYTF. CDR3 nucleotides: TGTGCCAGCAGTGAAGCAGGAGGGTCATTGGCCTACACCTTC. The chain links TRBV25-1 to TRBJ1-2; D gene ambiguous. Trimming took 2 bases from V and 10 from J, leaving 17 bases between them. From germline, CDR1 is MGHDK and CDR2 SYGVNS. The CDR3 consists of 14 residues.

The V and J genes are TRBV15 and TRBJ2-1; TRBD1 aligns across 7 bases. This CDR3 is built from 16 residues. Germline V CDR1 and CDR2: LNHNV, YYDKDF (reference sequence). V was clipped by 3 bases and J by 6 bases; unmatched bases: 11. CDR3 coding DNA: TGTGCCACCAGCAGCCACCTCGAGGGGGCCCTCAATGAGCAGTTCTTC. Translating it yields CATSSHLEGALNEQFF.

The CDR3: CASSILGQGNTEAFF. The CDR3 coding sequence is TGTGCCAGTAGTATCCTGGGACAAGGAAACACTGAAGCTTTCTTT. The genes are TRBV19 and TRBJ1-1; D possibly corresponds to TRBD1 (6 bases). The CDR3 is 15 residues long. Trimming left V 3 bases short and J 2 bases short, with 13 bases between. The germline CDR1 and CDR2 sequences are LNHDA and SQIVND (reference sequence). Variable domain in full (rest from reference TRBV19 and TRBJ1-1): DGGITQSPKYLFRKEGQNVTLSCEQNLNHDAMYWYRQDPGQGLRLIYYSQIVNDFQKGDIAEGYSVSREKKESFPLTVTSAQKNPTAFYLCASSILGQGNTEAFFGQGTRLTVV.

CDR3 in DNA: TGTGCCAGCAGCTTAGCCGGGACAGATGGCTACACCTTC. This codes for CASSLAGTDGYTF. The chain couples TRBV7-9 to TRBJ1-2, with 7 bases aligning to TRBD1. J gave up 6 bases and V 0 bases, and 1 base lay outside the gene matches. Per the germline V gene, CDR1 is SEHNR and CDR2 is FQNEAQ (reference sequence). CDR3 size: 13 residues.

This clonotype was detected many times. V is TRBV9 and J is TRBJ2-1, with TRBD2 matching over 7 bases. J was trimmed by 2 bases and V by 0 bases; bases with no gene match: 5. The CDR3 has 16 residues. Germline CDR1 is SGDLS and CDR2 is YYNGEE. CDR3 residues: CASSVGWRGTYNEQFF. DNA of the CDR3: TGTGCCAGCAGCGTAGGGTGGCGGGGGACCTACAATGAGCAGTTCTTC.

This clonotype was counted a single time. V and J are TRBV25-1 and TRBJ1-2; TRBD1 agrees at 9 bases. From germline, CDR1 is MGHDK and CDR2 SYGVNS. V gave up 8 bases and J gave up 8 bases; unmatched junction bases: 18. The CDR3 runs 16 residues. CDR3 region: CASSYARDRELRGYTF. The CDR3 nucleotides read TGTGCCAGCTCGTACGCCCGGGACAGGGAATTGCGGGGCTACACCTTC.

The rearrangement joins TRBV11-2 to TRBJ2-7; D may be TRBD2 (7 bases). CDR3 length: 15 residues. Germline V gives CDR1 SGHAT, CDR2 FQNNGV. With 1 base removed from V and 6 bases from J, the gap between germline ends came to 16 bases. The CDR3 DNA reads TGTGCCAGCAGCTTAGGACTAGGGGGGGCCTCCGAGCAGTACTTC. Its protein product is CASSLGLGGASEQYF.

Worth noting for this clonotype: The junction departs from germline at one end; a sequencing error may be responsible. The chain carries TRBV6-5 and TRBJ1-3, with D unresolved. Germline V gives CDR1 MNHEY, CDR2 SVGAGI. The CDR3 is 17 residues long. CDR3 sequence reads: CASGYSYPEFSGNTIYF. CDR3 nucleotides: TGTGCCAGCGGTTACTCTTACCCAGAATTCTCTGGAAACACCATATATTTT.